This T cell receptor (beta chain) is from a study of CD8+ T cells in alopecia areata. Overall study findings and caveats: An increase in clonality over normal scalp was evident in lesional scalp, especially alopecia totalis/universalis. Although TCR sharing was seen in mice, sharing across patients was less clear, possibly for HLA-related reasons.

The sequencing template was cDNA reverse transcribed from extracted RNA. Assay used: immunoSEQ multiplex PCR; TCRdb lists only in-frame clones, some missing. The sample shows some 56,000 clones, around 96% of them seen only once. From alopecia areata patients, lesional scalp punch biopsies and peripheral blood were collected. Sorting of PBMCs yielded the CD4+ and CD8+ T cells. A word on this clone: As yet, its antigen is unknown.

Germline CDR1 is MGHRA and CDR2 is YSYEKL. The V and J ends lost 2 bases and 4 bases respectively, with 9 bases between them. The CDR3 sequence is 14 residues long. Specimen: CD8+ T cells sorted from blood, collected at week 0. V usage is TRBV4-1 and J usage is TRBJ2-1; D possibly corresponds to TRBD1 (6 bases). This clonotype was sampled from a human donor with alopecia areata. The CDR3 protein is CASSQLGQYNEQFF. The CDR3 nucleotides are TGCGCCAGCAGCCAACTCGGACAGTACAATGAGCAGTTCTTC.